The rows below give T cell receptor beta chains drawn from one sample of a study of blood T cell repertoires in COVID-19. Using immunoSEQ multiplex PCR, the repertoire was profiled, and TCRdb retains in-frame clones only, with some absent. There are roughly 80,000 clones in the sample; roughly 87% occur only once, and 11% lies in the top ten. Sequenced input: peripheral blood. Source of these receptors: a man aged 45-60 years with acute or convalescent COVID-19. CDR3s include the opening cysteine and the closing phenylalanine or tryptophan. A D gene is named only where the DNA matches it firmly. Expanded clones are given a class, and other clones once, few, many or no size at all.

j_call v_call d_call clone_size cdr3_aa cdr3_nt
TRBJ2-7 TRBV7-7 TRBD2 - CASSAGLAGGNEQYF TGTGCCAGCAGCGCCGGACTAGCGGGAGGTAACGAGCAGTACTTC
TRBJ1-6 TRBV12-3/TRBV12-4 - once CASSLSENSPLHF TGTGCCAGCAGTTTATCCGAGAATTCACCCCTCCACTTT
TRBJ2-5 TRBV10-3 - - CAISEGAGQETQYF TGTGCCATCAGTGAAGGGGCAGGACAAGAGACCCAGTACTTC
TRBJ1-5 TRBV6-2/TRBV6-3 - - CASSTEGRATQPQHF TGTGCCAGCAGTACCGAAGGGAGGGCCACTCAGCCCCAGCATTTT
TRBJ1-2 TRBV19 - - CASSIGAVPPDGYTF TGTGCCAGTAGTATAGGGGCAGTTCCCCCGGATGGCTACACCTTC
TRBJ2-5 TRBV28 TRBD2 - CASSRGLAVETQYF TGTGCCAGCAGTCGCGGACTAGCGGTAGAGACCCAGTACTTC
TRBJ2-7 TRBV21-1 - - CASTPGGGGRSPYEQYF TGTGCCAGCACTCCAGGCGGCGGGGGCCGCTCTCCCTACGAGCAGTACTTC
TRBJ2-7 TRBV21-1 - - CASSKGPGASSYEQYF TGTGCCAGCAGCAAAGGGCCAGGGGCGAGCTCCTACGAGCAGTACTTC
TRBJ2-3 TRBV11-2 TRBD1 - CASSYRDRSTDTQYF TGTGCCAGCAGCTATCGGGACAGAAGCACAGATACGCAGTATTTT
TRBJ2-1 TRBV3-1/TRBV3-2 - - CASSQNRVDNEQFF TGTGCCAGCAGCCAGAACAGGGTAGACAATGAGCAGTTCTTC
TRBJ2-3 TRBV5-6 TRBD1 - CASSQIQGTDTQYF TGTGCCAGCAGCCAGATACAGGGGACAGATACGCAGTATTTT
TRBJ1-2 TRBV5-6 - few CASSSRGLGTSRYGYTF TGTGCCAGCAGCTCGCGCGGTTTGGGGACAAGTCGCTATGGCTACACCTTC
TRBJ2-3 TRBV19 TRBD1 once CASSIRQGGTDTQYF TGTGCCAGTAGTATTCGACAGGGGGGGACAGATACGCAGTATTTT
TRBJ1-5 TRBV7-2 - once CASSLGAGGPVGQPQHF TGTGCCAGCAGCTTAGGGGCGGGGGGGCCGGTAGGGCAGCCCCAGCATTTT
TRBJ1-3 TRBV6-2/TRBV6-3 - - CASSLAGTGNTIYF TGTGCCAGCAGTTTGGCAGGGACTGGAAACACCATATATTTT
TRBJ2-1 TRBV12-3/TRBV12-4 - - CASRRIAGEQFF TGTGCCAGCAGACGGATAGCCGGTGAGCAGTTCTTC
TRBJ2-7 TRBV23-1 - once CASSQSLSRGSEIAGEQYF TGCGCCAGCAGTCAATCGTTATCTCGTGGTTCGGAGATTGCGGGGGAGCAGTACTTC
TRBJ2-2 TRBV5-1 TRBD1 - CASSPTGTSTGELFF TGCGCCAGCAGCCCGACAGGGACGAGCACCGGGGAGCTGTTTTTT
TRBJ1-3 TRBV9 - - CASSSRTGDTIYF TGTGCCAGCAGCTCCCGAACAGGAGACACCATATATTTT
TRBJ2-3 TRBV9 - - CASSVVGGASTDTQYF TGTGCCAGCAGCGTAGTCGGCGGCGCTAGCACAGATACGCAGTATTTT
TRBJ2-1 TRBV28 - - CASSPLGVNDEQFF TGTGCCAGCAGCCCCCTAGGGGTGAACGATGAGCAGTTCTTC
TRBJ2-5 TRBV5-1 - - CASSLEQQETQYF TGCGCCAGCAGCTTGGAACAGCAAGAGACCCAGTACTTC
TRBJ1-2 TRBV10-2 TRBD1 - CASSEPGQGSGGYTF TGCGCCAGCAGTGAGCCCGGACAGGGGTCGGGTGGCTACACCTTC
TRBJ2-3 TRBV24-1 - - CATSDSQSGPGTDTQYF TGTGCCACCAGTGATTCACAGAGCGGCCCTGGCACAGATACGCAGTATTTT
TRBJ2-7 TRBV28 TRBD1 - CASSSGTGDYEQYF TGTGCCAGCAGTTCCGGGACAGGGGACTACGAGCAGTACTTC
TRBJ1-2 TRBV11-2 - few CASSFSGGIGYTF TGTGCCAGCAGCTTTTCCGGGGGAATTGGCTACACCTTC
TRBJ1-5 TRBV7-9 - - CASSSQGFGNQPQHF TGTGCCAGCAGCTCACAGGGTTTCGGCAATCAGCCCCAGCATTTT
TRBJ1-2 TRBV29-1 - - CSGDDSNYGYTF TGCAGCGGAGACGACAGCAACTATGGCTACACCTTC
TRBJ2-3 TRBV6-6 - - CASSVDSADTQYF TGTGCCAGCAGTGTAGACTCGGCAGATACGCAGTATTTT
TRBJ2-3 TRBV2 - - CASSESPGVNTQYF TGTGCCAGCAGTGAGTCCCCCGGTGTTAATACGCAGTATTTT
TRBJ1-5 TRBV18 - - CASSPNNRNQPQHF TGTGCCAGCTCACCAAATAACAGAAATCAGCCCCAGCATTTT
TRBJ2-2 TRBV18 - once CASSPLSNTGELFF TGTGCCAGCTCACCACTCTCGAACACCGGGGAGCTGTTTTTT
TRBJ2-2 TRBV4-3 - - CASSQVSTAVTGELFF TGCGCCAGCAGCCAAGTATCAACAGCAGTAACCGGGGAGCTGTTTTTT
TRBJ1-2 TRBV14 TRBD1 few CASSPRPGQGAFNYGYTF TGTGCCAGCAGCCCCAGACCGGGACAGGGGGCGTTTAACTATGGCTACACCTTC
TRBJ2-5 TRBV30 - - CAWNLEETQYF TGTGCCTGGAACCTAGAAGAGACCCAGTACTTC
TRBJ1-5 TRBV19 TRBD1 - CASSIPDRGRNQPQHF TGTGCCAGTAGTATACCGGACAGGGGACGCAATCAGCCCCAGCATTTT
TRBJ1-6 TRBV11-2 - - CASSSNYNSPLHF TGTGCCAGCAGCTCTAACTATAATTCACCCCTCCACTTT
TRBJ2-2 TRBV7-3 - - CASSSDRSTGELFF TGTGCCAGCAGCTCCGACAGGTCCACCGGGGAGCTGTTTTTT
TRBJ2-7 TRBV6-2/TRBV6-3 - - CASSYSNRNYEQYF TGTGCCAGCAGTTACTCGAACAGGAACTACGAGCAGTACTTC
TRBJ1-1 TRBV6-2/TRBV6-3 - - CASSRPRNPGAAFF TGTGCCAGCAGTCGCCCTAGGAACCCCGGCGCAGCTTTCTTT
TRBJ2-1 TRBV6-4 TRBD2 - CASSASGYNEQFF TGTGCCAGCAGTGCTAGCGGCTACAATGAGCAGTTCTTC
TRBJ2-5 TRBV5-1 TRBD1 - CASSIGTVQETQYF TGCGCCAGCAGCATCGGGACAGTCCAAGAGACCCAGTACTTC
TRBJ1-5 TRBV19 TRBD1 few CASSTGTGGFNQPQHF TGTGCCAGTAGTACCGGGACAGGGGGCTTCAATCAGCCCCAGCATTTT
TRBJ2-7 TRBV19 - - CASSIGGGEAYEQYF TGTGCCAGTAGTATAGGCGGAGGGGAAGCCTACGAGCAGTACTTC
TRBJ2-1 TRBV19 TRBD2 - CASSPGSGGYNEQFF TGTGCCAGTAGTCCGGGTAGCGGGGGGTATAATGAGCAGTTCTTC
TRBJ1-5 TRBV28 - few CASSLPDRFQPQHF TGTGCCAGCAGTTTACCTGACAGGTTTCAGCCCCAGCATTTT
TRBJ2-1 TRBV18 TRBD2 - CASSPGTSGNNEQFF TGTGCCAGCTCACCAGGGACTAGCGGAAACAATGAGCAGTTCTTC
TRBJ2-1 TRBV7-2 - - CASTQTATIQYNEQFF TGTGCCAGCACCCAAACCGCCACTATACAATACAATGAGCAGTTCTTC
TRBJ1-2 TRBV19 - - CASSIDRGYTF TGTGCCAGTAGTATCGATCGGGGCTACACCTTC
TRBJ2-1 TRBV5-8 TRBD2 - CASSSLGGGLNEQFF TGTGCCAGCAGCTCCCTAGGCGGGGGGCTCAATGAGCAGTTCTTC
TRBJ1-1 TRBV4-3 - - CASSHDGGTEAFF TGCGCCAGCAGCCACGACGGGGGTACTGAAGCTTTCTTT
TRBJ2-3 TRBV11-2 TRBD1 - CASSTTGDTQYF TGTGCCAGCAGCACGACAGGGGATACGCAGTATTTT
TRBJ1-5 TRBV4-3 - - CASSQGGPGGNQPQHF TGCGCCAGCAGCCAAGGGGGGCCAGGGGGCAATCAGCCCCAGCATTTT
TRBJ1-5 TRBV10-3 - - CAISDPIVGRGNQPQHF TGTGCCATCAGTGACCCGATAGTGGGGCGCGGCAATCAGCCCCAGCATTTT
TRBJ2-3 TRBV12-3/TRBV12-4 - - CASTKHADTQYF TGTGCCAGCACCAAGCATGCAGATACGCAGTATTTT
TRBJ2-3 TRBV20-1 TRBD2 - CSASRGTSGTDTQYF TGCAGTGCTAGTAGGGGGACTAGCGGCACAGATACGCAGTATTTT
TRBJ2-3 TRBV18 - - CASSHSGKETDTQYF TGTGCCAGCTCTCATAGCGGCAAAGAGACAGATACGCAGTATTTT
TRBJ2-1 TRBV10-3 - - CAISDPREYNEQFF TGTGCCATCAGTGATCCCCGGGAATACAATGAGCAGTTCTTC
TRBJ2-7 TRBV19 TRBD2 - CASSILGASSGYEQYF TGTGCCAGTAGTATCCTAGGGGCGTCTAGCGGGTACGAGCAGTACTTC